The clone carrying this T cell receptor beta chain was seen a single time. Some clones are missing from TCRdb's copy, which holds only in-frame ones; the method was immunoSEQ multiplex PCR. The table lists 30,000 or so clones, approximately 94% of them singletons. This sample is part of a study of control samples from healthy donors and cancer patients. The CDR3 is 14 amino acids. V was clipped by 3 bases and J by 2 bases, with 11 bases between them. Germline V lookup: CDR1 LNHDA, CDR2 SQIVND (reference sequence). The clonotype comes from a man aged 60 to 69 in good health. This sequence joins TRBV19 and TRBJ2-7; D unresolved. Sample: blood. This CDR3 reads CASSIGSPAYEQYF. The CDR3 nucleotides are TGTGCCAGTAGTATTGGTAGCCCTGCCTACGAGCAGTACTTC.